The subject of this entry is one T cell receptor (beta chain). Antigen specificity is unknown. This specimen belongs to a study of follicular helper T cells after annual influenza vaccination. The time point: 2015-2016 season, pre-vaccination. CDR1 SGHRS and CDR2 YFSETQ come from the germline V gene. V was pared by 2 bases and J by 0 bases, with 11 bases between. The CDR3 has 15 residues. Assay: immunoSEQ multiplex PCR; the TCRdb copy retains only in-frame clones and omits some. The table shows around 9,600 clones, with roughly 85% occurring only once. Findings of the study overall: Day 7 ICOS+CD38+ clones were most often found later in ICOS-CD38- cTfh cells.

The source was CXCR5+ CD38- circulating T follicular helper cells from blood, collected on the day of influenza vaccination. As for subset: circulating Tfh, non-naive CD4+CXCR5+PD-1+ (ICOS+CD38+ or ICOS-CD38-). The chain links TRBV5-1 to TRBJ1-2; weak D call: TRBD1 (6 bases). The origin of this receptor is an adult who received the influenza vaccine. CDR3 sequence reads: CASSFRTDANYGYTF. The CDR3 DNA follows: TGCGCCAGCAGCTTCAGGACAGACGCTAACTATGGCTACACCTTC.